Sequencing of this TCR beta chain was carried out in a study of T cell changes during pregnancy in multiple sclerosis. Some clones are missing from TCRdb's copy, which holds only in-frame ones; the method was immunoSEQ multiplex PCR. The sample has 80,000 to 130,000 clones, approximately 94% seen once; the top ten hold approximately 1%. This clone was detected a few times. This CDR3 has 13 amino acids. Trimming removed 3 bases at V and 0 bases at J, with 8 bases between. Germline V gene data show CDR1 as GTSNPN and CDR2 as SVGIG (reference sequence). Sequencing used peripheral blood, obtained before pregnancy. V is TRBV30 and J is TRBJ1-1; D may be TRBD1 (5 bases). The TCR was taken from a female donor with multiple sclerosis, enrolled in a pregnancy study. The CDR3 reads CAWSPTVNTEAFF. CDR3 DNA sequence: TGTGCCTGGAGCCCGACAGTGAACACTGAAGCTTTCTTT.